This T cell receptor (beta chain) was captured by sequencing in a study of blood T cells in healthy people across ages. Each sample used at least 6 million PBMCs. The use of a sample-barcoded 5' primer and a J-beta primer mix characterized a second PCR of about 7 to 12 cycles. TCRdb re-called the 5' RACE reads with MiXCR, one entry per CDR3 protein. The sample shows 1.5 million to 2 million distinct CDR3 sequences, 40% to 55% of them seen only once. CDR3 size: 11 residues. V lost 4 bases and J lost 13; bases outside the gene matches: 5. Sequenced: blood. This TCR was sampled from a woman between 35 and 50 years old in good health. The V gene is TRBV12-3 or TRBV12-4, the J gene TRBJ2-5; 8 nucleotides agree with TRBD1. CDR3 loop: CASSSGGHRYF. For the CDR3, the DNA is TGTGCCAGCAGTTCAGGGGGCCACCGGTACTTC.